The rows below give T cell receptor beta chains drawn from one sample of a study of glioma-infiltrating T cells after dendritic cell vaccination. Sequenced by immunoSEQ multiplex PCR; TCRdb stores in-frame clones only, minus some. The profile shows 71,000 or so clones, about 86% of them singletons. This sample comprised blood, obtained before dendritic cell vaccination. All receptors come from a human donor with glioblastoma. CDR3s include the opening cysteine and the closing phenylalanine or tryptophan. Fields, in order: D gene, clone size, J gene, V gene, CDR3 protein, CDR3 DNA. A D gene is named only where the DNA matches it firmly. Rows give clone size only sometimes, using once, few, many, or a class for an expanded clone.

D gene: .; clone size: .; J gene: TRBJ2-3; V gene: TRBV7-7; CDR3 protein: CASSLLNSDTQYF; CDR3 DNA: TGTGCTAGCAGCCTACTCAATTCAGATACGCAGTATTTT
D gene: TRBD2; clone size: .; J gene: TRBJ2-2; V gene: TRBV4-3; CDR3 protein: CASSQLAGANTGELFF; CDR3 DNA: TGCGCCAGCAGCCAACTAGCGGGGGCGAACACCGGGGAGCTGTTTTTT
D gene: TRBD1; clone size: .; J gene: TRBJ2-4; V gene: TRBV15; CDR3 protein: CATSRDLGTGANIQYF; CDR3 DNA: TGTGCCACCAGCAGAGATCTAGGGACAGGGGCGAACATTCAGTACTTC
D gene: TRBD1; clone size: .; J gene: TRBJ1-6; V gene: TRBV13; CDR3 protein: CASSLGDRDGSPLHF; CDR3 DNA: TGTGCCAGCAGCTTAGGGGACAGGGATGGGTCACCCCTCCACTTT
D gene: TRBD2; clone size: .; J gene: TRBJ2-7; V gene: TRBV5-1; CDR3 protein: CASSWGLAGGEREQYF; CDR3 DNA: TGCGCCAGCAGCTGGGGACTAGCGGGGGGCGAGCGCGAGCAGTACTTC
D gene: TRBD1; clone size: once; J gene: TRBJ1-2; V gene: TRBV7-8; CDR3 protein: CASSPDRGGTRTF; CDR3 DNA: TGTGCCAGCAGCCCGGACAGGGGGGGTACTAGGACCTTC
D gene: TRBD1; clone size: .; J gene: TRBJ2-1; V gene: TRBV6-5; CDR3 protein: CASSYGTGSYREQFF; CDR3 DNA: TGTGCCAGCAGTTACGGGACAGGGTCCTATCGTGAGCAGTTCTTC
D gene: TRBD1; clone size: .; J gene: TRBJ2-7; V gene: TRBV5-4; CDR3 protein: CASSPDRGPDEQYF; CDR3 DNA: TGTGCCAGCAGTCCGGACAGGGGTCCTGACGAGCAGTACTTC
D gene: .; clone size: .; J gene: TRBJ2-3; V gene: TRBV27; CDR3 protein: CASSLSLGRADTQYF; CDR3 DNA: TGTGCCAGCAGTTTATCCTTGGGGCGCGCAGATACGCAGTATTTT
D gene: TRBD2; clone size: .; J gene: TRBJ2-1; V gene: TRBV19; CDR3 protein: CASSAGLAGEQFF; CDR3 DNA: TGTGCCAGTAGTGCAGGACTAGCGGGGGAGCAGTTCTTC
D gene: .; clone size: .; J gene: TRBJ1-1; V gene: TRBV30; CDR3 protein: CACQGRMNTEAFF; CDR3 DNA: TGTGCCTGTCAAGGGAGGATGAACACTGAAGCTTTCTTT
D gene: TRBD2; clone size: .; J gene: TRBJ2-5; V gene: TRBV9; CDR3 protein: CASSVGDAGGDRETQYF; CDR3 DNA: TGTGCCAGCAGCGTAGGAGATGCGGGGGGCGACCGAGAGACCCAGTACTTC
D gene: TRBD1; clone size: many; J gene: TRBJ1-2; V gene: TRBV7-2; CDR3 protein: CASSLAVGRDRGF; CDR3 DNA: TGTGCCAGCAGCTTAGCCGTAGGCCGGGACAGAGGATTC
D gene: .; clone size: .; J gene: TRBJ2-1; V gene: TRBV7-8; CDR3 protein: CASSYSRHNEQFF; CDR3 DNA: TGTGCCAGCAGCTATAGCCGACACAATGAGCAGTTCTTC